This T cell receptor beta chain was captured in a study of OX40 agonist ivuxolimab in advanced cancers. Looking at the study overall: While on treatment, patients had intravenous ivuxolimab at 0.01 to 10 mg/kg every 2 weeks. Three patients responded partially, comprising one with hepatocellular carcinoma and two with cutaneous melanoma.

The CDR3 contains 16 residues. The V gene lost 6 bases and the J gene lost 1 base, with 16 bases spanning the gap. Germline V CDR1 and CDR2: MNHEY, SMNVEV (reference sequence). The timepoints at which blood was sampled were baseline, cycle 4 day 1, and cycle 7 day 1. A single count supports this clone. This table comes from immunoSEQ multiplex PCR, and its TCRdb copy is limited to in-frame clones, with some not included. The data contain tens of thousands of clones, 75% to 90% of them singletons. The sequence was collected from an adult with an advanced solid tumor such as melanoma, head and neck, liver or kidney cancer. This chain joins TRBV27 and TRBJ2-1; D is ambiguous. Material: CD4+ or CD8+ T cells sorted from blood, obtained in a trial of the OX40 agonist ivuxolimab. The CDR3 DNA reads TGTGCCAGCAGCAGCAGGCTCCCCCCGTCCTACAATGAGCAGTTCTTC. This codes for CASSSRLPPSYNEQFF.